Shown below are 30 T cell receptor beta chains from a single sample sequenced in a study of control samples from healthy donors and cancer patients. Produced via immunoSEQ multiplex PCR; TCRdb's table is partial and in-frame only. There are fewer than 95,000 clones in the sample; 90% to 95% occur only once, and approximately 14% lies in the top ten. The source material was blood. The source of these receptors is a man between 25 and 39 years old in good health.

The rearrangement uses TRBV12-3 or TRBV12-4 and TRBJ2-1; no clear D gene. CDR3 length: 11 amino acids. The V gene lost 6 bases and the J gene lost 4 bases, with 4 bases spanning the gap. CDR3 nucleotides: TGTGCCAGCAGATCATACAATGAGCAGTTCTTC. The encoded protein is CASRSYNEQFF.

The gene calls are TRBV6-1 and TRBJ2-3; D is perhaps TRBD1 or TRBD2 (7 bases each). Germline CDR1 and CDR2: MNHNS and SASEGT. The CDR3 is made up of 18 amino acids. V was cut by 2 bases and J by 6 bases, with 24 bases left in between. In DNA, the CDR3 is TGTGCCAGCAGTGAATTCAGACAGGGCCGGCGGGGGTTGGATACGCAGTATTTT. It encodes CASSEFRQGRRGLDTQYF.

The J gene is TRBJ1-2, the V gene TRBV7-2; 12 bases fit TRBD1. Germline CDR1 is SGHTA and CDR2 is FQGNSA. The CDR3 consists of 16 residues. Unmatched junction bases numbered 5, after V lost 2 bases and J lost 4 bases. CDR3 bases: TGTGCCAGCAGCTTATCGGGACAGGGGGCGAGCTATGGCTACACCTTC. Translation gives CASSLSGQGASYGYTF.

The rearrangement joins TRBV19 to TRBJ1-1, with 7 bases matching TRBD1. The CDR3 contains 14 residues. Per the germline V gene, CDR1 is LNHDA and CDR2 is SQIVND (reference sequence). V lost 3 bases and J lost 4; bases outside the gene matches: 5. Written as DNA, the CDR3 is TGTGCCAGTAGTATCCAGGGGGAGGTCACTGAAGCTTTCTTT. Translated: CASSIQGEVTEAFF.

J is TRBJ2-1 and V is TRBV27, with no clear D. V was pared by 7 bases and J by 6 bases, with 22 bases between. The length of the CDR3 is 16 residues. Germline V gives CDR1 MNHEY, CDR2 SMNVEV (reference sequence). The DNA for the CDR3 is TGTGCCAGCACCGGACGCTTGAACCTGTGGGGCAATGAGCAGTTCTTC. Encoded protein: CASTGRLNLWGNEQFF.

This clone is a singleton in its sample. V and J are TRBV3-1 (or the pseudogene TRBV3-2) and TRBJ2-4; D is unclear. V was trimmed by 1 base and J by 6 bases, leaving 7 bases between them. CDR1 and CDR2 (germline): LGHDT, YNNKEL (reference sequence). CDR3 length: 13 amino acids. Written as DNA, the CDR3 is TGTGCCAGCAGCCAAGGCTGGGGAAACATTCAGTACTTC. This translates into CASSQGWGNIQYF.

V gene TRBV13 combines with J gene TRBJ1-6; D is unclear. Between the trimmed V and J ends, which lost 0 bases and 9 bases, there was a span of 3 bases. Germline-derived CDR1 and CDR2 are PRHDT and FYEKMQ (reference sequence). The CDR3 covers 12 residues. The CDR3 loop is CASSLGSSPLHF. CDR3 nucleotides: TGTGCCAGCAGCTTAGGTAGTTCACCCCTCCACTTT.

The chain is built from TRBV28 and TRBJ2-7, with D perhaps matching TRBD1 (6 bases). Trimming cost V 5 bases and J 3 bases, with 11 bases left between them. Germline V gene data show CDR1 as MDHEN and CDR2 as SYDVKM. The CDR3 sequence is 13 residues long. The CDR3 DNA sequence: TGTGCCAGCAGTCTCACAGGGCTCTACGAGCAGTACTTC. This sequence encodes CASSLTGLYEQYF.

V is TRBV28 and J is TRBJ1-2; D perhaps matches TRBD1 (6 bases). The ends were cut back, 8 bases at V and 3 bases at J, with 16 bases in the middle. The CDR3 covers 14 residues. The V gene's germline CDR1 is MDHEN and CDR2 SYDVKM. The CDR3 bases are TGTGCCAGCCAGGGGATGGGCTTTTACTATGGCTACACCTTC. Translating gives CASQGMGFYYGYTF.

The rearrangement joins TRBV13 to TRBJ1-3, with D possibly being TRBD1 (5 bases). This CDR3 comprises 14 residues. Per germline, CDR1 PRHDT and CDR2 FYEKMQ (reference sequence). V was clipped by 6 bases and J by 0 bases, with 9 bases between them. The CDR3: CASRGGASGNTIYF. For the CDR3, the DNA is TGTGCCAGCAGGGGCGGGGCCTCTGGAAACACCATATATTTT.

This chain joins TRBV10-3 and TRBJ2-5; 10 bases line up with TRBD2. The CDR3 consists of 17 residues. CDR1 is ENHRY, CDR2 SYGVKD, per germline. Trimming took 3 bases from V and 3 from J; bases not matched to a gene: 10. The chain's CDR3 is CAISDLEREGSEETQYF. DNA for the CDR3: TGTGCCATCAGTGATTTAGAGCGGGAGGGTTCGGAAGAGACCCAGTACTTC.

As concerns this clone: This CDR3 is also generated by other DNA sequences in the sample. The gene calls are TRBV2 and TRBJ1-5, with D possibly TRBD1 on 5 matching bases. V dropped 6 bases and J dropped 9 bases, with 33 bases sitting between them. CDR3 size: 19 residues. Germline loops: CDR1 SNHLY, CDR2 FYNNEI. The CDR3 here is CASRGRSLEGQRLIPPQHF. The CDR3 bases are TGTGCCAGCAGGGGGCGAAGCCTTGAGGGGCAGCGGTTGATTCCGCCCCAGCATTTT.

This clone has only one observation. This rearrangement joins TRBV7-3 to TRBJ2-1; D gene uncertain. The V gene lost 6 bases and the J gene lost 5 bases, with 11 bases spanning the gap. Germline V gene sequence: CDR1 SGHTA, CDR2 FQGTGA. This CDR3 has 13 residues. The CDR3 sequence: CASSVLTDNEQFF. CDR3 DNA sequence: TGTGCCAGCAGTGTATTGACTGACAATGAGCAGTTCTTC.

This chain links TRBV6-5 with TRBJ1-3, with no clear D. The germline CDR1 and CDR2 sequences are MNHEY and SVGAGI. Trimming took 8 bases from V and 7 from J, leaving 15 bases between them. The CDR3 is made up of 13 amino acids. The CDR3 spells CASFSQAFNTIYF. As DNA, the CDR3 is TGTGCCAGCTTTTCGCAGGCGTTTAACACCATATATTTT.

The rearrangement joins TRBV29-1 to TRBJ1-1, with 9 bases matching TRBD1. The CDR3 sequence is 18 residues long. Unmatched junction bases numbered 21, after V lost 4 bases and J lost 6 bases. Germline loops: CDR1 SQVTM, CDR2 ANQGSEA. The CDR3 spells CSVGTWTGWGQGVAEAFF. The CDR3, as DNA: TGCAGCGTTGGAACCTGGACAGGGTGGGGACAGGGTGTGGCTGAAGCTTTCTTT.

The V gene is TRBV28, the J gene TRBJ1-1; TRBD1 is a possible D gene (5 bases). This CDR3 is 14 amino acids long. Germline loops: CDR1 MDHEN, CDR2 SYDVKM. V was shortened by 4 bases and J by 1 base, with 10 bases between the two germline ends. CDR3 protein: CASSSPGRNTEAFF. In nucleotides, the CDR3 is TGTGCCAGCAGTTCCCCAGGGAGGAACACTGAAGCTTTCTTT.

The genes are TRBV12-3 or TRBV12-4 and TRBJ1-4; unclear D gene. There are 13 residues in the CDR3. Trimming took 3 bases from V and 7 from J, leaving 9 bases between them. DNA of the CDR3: TGTGCCAGCAGTTTGAGTGACATTGAAAAACTGTTTTTT. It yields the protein CASSLSDIEKLFF.

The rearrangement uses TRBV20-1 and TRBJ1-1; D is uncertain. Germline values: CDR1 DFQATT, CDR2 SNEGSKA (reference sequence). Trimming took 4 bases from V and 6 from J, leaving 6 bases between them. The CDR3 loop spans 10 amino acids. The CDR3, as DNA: TGCAGTGCTACAAAGGCTGAAGCTTTCTTT. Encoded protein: CSATKAEAFF.

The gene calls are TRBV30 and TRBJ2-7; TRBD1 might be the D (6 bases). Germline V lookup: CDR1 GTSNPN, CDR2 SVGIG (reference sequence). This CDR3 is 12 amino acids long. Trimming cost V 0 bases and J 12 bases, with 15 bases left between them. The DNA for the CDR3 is TGTGCCTGGAGTGTATACCGGGACAAGGTGTACTTC. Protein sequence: CAWSVYRDKVYF. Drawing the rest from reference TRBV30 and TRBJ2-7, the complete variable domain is SQTIHQWPATLVQPVGSPLSLECTVEGTSNPNLYWYRQAAGRGLQLLFYSVGIGQISSEVPQNLSASRPQDRQFILSSKKLLLSDSGFYLCAWSVYRDKVYFGPGTRLTVT.

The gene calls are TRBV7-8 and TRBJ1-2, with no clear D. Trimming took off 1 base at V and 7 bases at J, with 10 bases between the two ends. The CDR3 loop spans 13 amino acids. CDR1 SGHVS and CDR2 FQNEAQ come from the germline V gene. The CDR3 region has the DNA TGTGCCAGCAGCTTAGTAGGCGGACCTGGCTACACCTTC. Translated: CASSLVGGPGYTF.

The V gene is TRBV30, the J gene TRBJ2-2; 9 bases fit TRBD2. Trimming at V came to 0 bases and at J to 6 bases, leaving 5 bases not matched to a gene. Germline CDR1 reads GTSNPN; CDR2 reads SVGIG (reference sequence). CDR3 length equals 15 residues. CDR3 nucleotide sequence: TGTGCCTGGAGTGTAGGATTAGCGGGAGCCGGGGAGCTGTTTTTT. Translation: CAWSVGLAGAGELFF. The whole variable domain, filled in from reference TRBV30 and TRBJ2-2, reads SQTIHQWPATLVQPVGSPLSLECTVEGTSNPNLYWYRQAAGRGLQLLFYSVGIGQISSEVPQNLSASRPQDRQFILSSKKLLLSDSGFYLCAWSVGLAGAGELFFGEGSRLTVL.

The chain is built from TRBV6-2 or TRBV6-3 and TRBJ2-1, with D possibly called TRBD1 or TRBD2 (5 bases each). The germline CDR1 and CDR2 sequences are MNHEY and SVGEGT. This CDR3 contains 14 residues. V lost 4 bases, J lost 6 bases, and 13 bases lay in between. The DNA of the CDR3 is TGTGCCAGCAGTTTAGTCCGGGACCGCAATGAGCAGTTCTTC. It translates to CASSLVRDRNEQFF.

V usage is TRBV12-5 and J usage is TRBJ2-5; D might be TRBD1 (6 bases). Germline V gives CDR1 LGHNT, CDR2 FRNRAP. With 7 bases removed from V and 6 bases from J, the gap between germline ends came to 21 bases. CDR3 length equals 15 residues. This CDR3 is CASAPSQGRFQTQYF. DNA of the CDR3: TGTGCTAGTGCCCCTTCTCAGGGGCGATTTCAGACCCAGTACTTC.

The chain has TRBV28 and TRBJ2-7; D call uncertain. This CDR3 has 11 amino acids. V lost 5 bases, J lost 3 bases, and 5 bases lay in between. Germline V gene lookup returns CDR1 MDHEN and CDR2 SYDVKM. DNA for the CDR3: TGTGCCAGCAGTCCACTCTACGAGCAGTACTTC. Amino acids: CASSPLYEQYF.

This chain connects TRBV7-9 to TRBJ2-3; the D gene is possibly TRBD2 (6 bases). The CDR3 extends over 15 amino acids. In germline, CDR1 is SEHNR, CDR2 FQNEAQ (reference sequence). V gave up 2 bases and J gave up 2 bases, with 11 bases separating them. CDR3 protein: CASSLRSGFTDTQYF. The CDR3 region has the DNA TGTGCCAGCAGCTTAAGGAGCGGGTTCACAGATACGCAGTATTTT.

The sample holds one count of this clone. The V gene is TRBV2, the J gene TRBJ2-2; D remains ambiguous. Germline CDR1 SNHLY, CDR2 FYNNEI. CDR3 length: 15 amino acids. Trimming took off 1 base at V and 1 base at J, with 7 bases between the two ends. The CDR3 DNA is TGTGCCAGCAGTGAAGAAGGGCTGAACACCGGGGAGCTGTTTTTT. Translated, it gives CASSEEGLNTGELFF.

The CDR3: CASSVTWTGDNSPLHF. CDR3 bases: TGTGCCAGCAGTGTAACCTGGACAGGGGATAATTCACCCCTCCACTTT. The V call is TRBV6-1, the J call TRBJ1-6, with 9 bases fitting TRBD1. The CDR3 is 16 residues long. Germline V lookup: CDR1 MNHNS, CDR2 SASEGT. The V gene end was trimmed by 4 bases and the J gene end by 5 bases; junction bases not matched to a gene: 6.

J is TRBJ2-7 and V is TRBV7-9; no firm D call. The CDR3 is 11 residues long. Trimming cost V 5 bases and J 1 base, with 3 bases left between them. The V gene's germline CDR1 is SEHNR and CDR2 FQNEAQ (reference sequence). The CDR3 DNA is TGTGCCAGCAGCGGTTCCTACGAGCAGTACTTC. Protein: CASSGSYEQYF.

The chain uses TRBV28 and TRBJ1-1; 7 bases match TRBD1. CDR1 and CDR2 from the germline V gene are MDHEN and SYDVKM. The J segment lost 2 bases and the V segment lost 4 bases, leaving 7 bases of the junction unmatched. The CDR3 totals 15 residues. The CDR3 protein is CASSSYRGTNTEAFF. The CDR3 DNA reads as TGTGCCAGCAGTTCCTACAGGGGCACTAACACTGAAGCTTTCTTT.

In DNA, the CDR3 is TGTGCCAGCAGCTTATTTGTAGCTAGCAGGACTGAAGCTTTCTTT. Encoded protein: CASSLFVASRTEAFF. V and J are TRBV7-9 and TRBJ1-1; D is undetermined. Between the trimmed V and J ends, which lost 2 bases and 5 bases, there was a span of 15 bases. Germline values: CDR1 SEHNR, CDR2 FQNEAQ (reference sequence). The CDR3 has 15 residues.